This T cell receptor (beta chain) emerged from a study of cytomegalovirus exposure and HLA in healthy donors. Study information: The 120 validation repertoires matched the roughly 700 first-cohort repertoires in platform, a later analysis reported.

V was cut by 3 bases and J by 4 bases, with 15 bases left in between. This CDR3 spans 14 amino acids. Germline CDR1 and CDR2: GTSNPN and SVGIG (reference sequence). Assay used: immunoSEQ multiplex PCR; TCRdb lists only in-frame clones, some missing. The repertoire has some 200,000 clones, about 93% of them found once; the top ten carry roughly 1%. The chain links TRBV30 to TRBJ1-1; D unresolved. The origin of this receptor is a woman under 30 in good health and CMV-seronegative. Source material: PBMCs. The chain's CDR3 is CAWSPGFEGTEAFF. The CDR3, as DNA: TGTGCCTGGAGCCCGGGGTTTGAGGGCACTGAAGCTTTCTTT.